Presented here are 2 T cell receptor beta chains from one specimen sequenced in a study of blood T cell repertoires in COVID-19. Sequenced by immunoSEQ multiplex PCR; TCRdb stores in-frame clones only, minus some. The data contain over 50,000 clones, about three quarters of them singletons. Sequencing used peripheral blood. These receptors all stem from a human donor with active or convalescent COVID-19. The donor label of this sample is uncertain.

The genes are TRBV10-3 and TRBJ1-2; 10 bases are shared with TRBD1. Trimming cost V 4 bases and J 2 bases; bases outside gene matches: 4. The CDR3 contains 15 residues. CDR1 and CDR2 (germline): ENHRY, SYGVKD. The CDR3 loop is CAISGGDRGNYGYTF. The CDR3 DNA is TGTGCCATCAGTGGGGGGGACAGGGGCAACTATGGCTACACCTTC.

The chain employs TRBV6-1 and TRBJ1-4; 8 nucleotides match TRBD1. Germline V CDR1 and CDR2: MNHNS, SASEGT. The CDR3 covers 14 residues. With V trimmed by 3 bases and J by 4 bases, 1 base remained unmatched. The CDR3 DNA follows: TGTGCCAGCAGTGAGGGACAGGATAATGAAAAACTGTTTTTT. Translated, it gives CASSEGQDNEKLFF.